Below are 13 T cell receptor beta chains sequenced from a single sample in a study of T cell changes during pregnancy in multiple sclerosis. Produced via immunoSEQ multiplex PCR; TCRdb's table is partial and in-frame only. The sample holds 30,000 to 35,000 clones, more than 75% seen once. This sample comprised CD4+ T cells from peripheral blood mononuclear cells, obtained in the second trimester of pregnancy. The receptors here all came from a female donor in good health, enrolled as a control in a pregnancy study.

The V gene is TRBV27, the J gene TRBJ2-3, with 8 positions matching TRBD1. V trimming: 6 bases; J trimming: 4 bases; junction bases outside the gene matches: 9. The CDR3 is made up of 15 amino acids. CDR1 MNHEY and CDR2 SMNVEV come from the germline V gene (reference sequence). CDR3 sequence (DNA): TGTGCCAGCAGCCGAGGACAGGGCGGAGCAGATACGCAGTATTTT. Protein: CASSRGQGGADTQYF.

CDR3 residues: CAWRAPGGGYTF. DNA for the CDR3: TGTGCCTGGAGGGCCCCGGGTGGAGGCTACACCTTC. V and J are TRBV30 and TRBJ1-2; D is unclear. Deletions cut 3 bases from V and 8 bases from J, with 13 bases between. Germline V gives CDR1 GTSNPN, CDR2 SVGIG (reference sequence). The CDR3 is 12 residues long. Based on the CDR3 plus reference TRBV30 and TRBJ1-2, the full variable domain is SQTIHQWPATLVQPVGSPLSLECTVEGTSNPNLYWYRQAAGRGLQLLFYSVGIGQISSEVPQNLSASRPQDRQFILSSKKLLLSDSGFYLCAWRAPGGGYTFGSGTRLTVV.

This clone was picked up one time. The rearrangement joins TRBV7-2 to TRBJ1-2, with TRBD1 matching 8 bases. Trimming at V came to 1 base and at J to 3 bases, leaving 4 bases not matched to a gene. This CDR3 has 15 residues. CDR1 is SGHTA, CDR2 FQGNSA, per germline. The CDR3 reads CASSLGQGAHYGYTF. CDR3 bases: TGTGCCAGCAGCTTAGGGCAGGGGGCCCACTATGGCTACACCTTC.

This rearrangement joins TRBV19 to TRBJ1-1; the D gene is possibly TRBD1 (5 bases). V was clipped by 3 bases and J by 1 base, with 15 bases between them. CDR1 LNHDA and CDR2 SQIVND come from the germline V gene (reference sequence). The CDR3 consists of 16 residues. In nucleotides, the CDR3 is TGTGCCAGTAGTATCCAGGGAGGTGCAGGGAACACTGAAGCTTTCTTT. This sequence encodes CASSIQGGAGNTEAFF. The whole variable domain, remainder taken from reference TRBV19 and TRBJ1-1, is DGGITQSPKYLFRKEGQNVTLSCEQNLNHDAMYWYRQDPGQGLRLIYYSQIVNDFQKGDIAEGYSVSREKKESFPLTVTSAQKNPTAFYLCASSIQGGAGNTEAFFGQGTRLTVV.

The V gene is TRBV7-8, the J gene TRBJ2-7, with 15 bases identical to TRBD2. CDR3 length: 15 amino acids. Trimming cost V 2 bases and J 7 bases; bases outside gene matches: 3. CDR1 is SGHVS, CDR2 FQNEAQ, per germline. CDR3 loop: CASSLLGLAGGEQYF. The CDR3 DNA reads TGTGCCAGCAGCTTATTGGGACTAGCGGGAGGAGAGCAGTACTTC.

V and J are TRBV4-1 and TRBJ1-3, with D unresolved. The germline V gene encodes CDR1 MGHRA and CDR2 YSYEKL. This CDR3 region has 16 residues. Trimming removed 1 base from V and 4 bases from J, with 14 bases in between. The CDR3 coding sequence is TGCGCCAGCAGCCAAGTGGTAAGGGAGACAGGAAACACCATATATTTT. It encodes CASSQVVRETGNTIYF.

This clone was counted only a few times. The rearrangement uses TRBV19 and TRBJ2-7; 12 nucleotides line up with TRBD1. The J segment lost 4 bases and the V segment lost 8 bases, leaving 6 bases of the junction unmatched. Looked up from germline, CDR1 is LNHDA and CDR2 is SQIVND (reference sequence). The length of the CDR3 is 14 residues. CDR3 sequence: CASSGQGAGYEQYF. The CDR3 DNA is TGTGCCAGTTCGGGACAGGGGGCGGGGTACGAGCAGTACTTC.

This clone has only a few counts. The chain carries TRBV11-3 and TRBJ1-6, with 7 bases lining up with TRBD1. CDR1 and CDR2 from the germline V gene are SGHNT and YENEEA. There are 13 residues in the CDR3. V shed 9 bases and J 8 bases; nucleotides not matched to a gene: 7. The CDR3 loop reads CASATGPDSPLHF. The DNA of the CDR3 is TGTGCCAGTGCGACAGGGCCGGATTCACCCCTCCACTTT. Based on the CDR3 plus reference TRBV11-3 and TRBJ1-6, the full variable domain is EAGVVQSPRYKIIEKKQPVAFWCNPISGHNTLYWYLQNLGQGPELLIRYENEEAVDDSQLPKDRFSAERLKGVDSTLKIQPAELGDSAVYLCASATGPDSPLHFGNGTRLTVT.

This chain links TRBV25-1 with TRBJ1-6; weak D call: TRBD1 (6 bases). V was cut by 1 base and J by 5 bases, with 9 bases left in between. The CDR3 sequence is 15 residues long. Germline V gene lookup returns CDR1 MGHDK and CDR2 SYGVNS. The CDR3 sequence is CASSEWGRNNSPLHF. The CDR3 DNA reads TGTGCCAGCAGTGAATGGGGGCGAAATAATTCACCCCTCCACTTT.

This chain connects TRBV5-1 to TRBJ2-5; D uncertain. Trimming shortened V by 0 bases and J by 5 bases, and 11 bases separated the two germline ends. This CDR3 region has 14 residues. Germline assignment: CDR1 SGHRS and CDR2 YFSETQ. CDR3: CASSLAVPGETQYF. In nucleotides, the CDR3 is TGCGCCAGCAGCTTGGCGGTCCCCGGGGAGACCCAGTACTTC. The full variable domain, completed using reference TRBV5-1 and TRBJ2-5, is KAGVTQTPRYLIKTRGQQVTLSCSPISGHRSVSWYQQTPGQGLQFLFEYFSETQRNKGNFPGRFSGRQFSNSRSEMNVSTLELGDSALYLCASSLAVPGETQYFGPGTRLLVL.

This chain links TRBV4-2 with TRBJ2-7; 10 bases map to TRBD1. In germline, CDR1 is LGHNA, CDR2 YNFKEQ. After removal of 1 base from V and 1 base from J, the junction contained 1 base not matched to a gene. The CDR3 extends over 15 amino acids. CDR3 protein: CASSQGDRGSYEQYF. Here the CDR3 DNA reads TGTGCCAGCAGCCAAGGGGACAGGGGTTCCTACGAGCAGTACTTC.

The chain uses TRBV6-5 and TRBJ2-7, with D maybe TRBD2 (5 bases). The CDR3 spans 13 residues. Deletions cut 7 bases from V and 1 base from J, with 11 bases between. Germline assignment: CDR1 MNHEY and CDR2 SVGAGI. This CDR3 is CASTPGLSYEQYF. The CDR3 DNA sequence: TGTGCCAGCACCCCTGGACTGTCCTACGAGCAGTACTTC.

In this sample, this clone turned up once. This chain joins TRBV10-1 and TRBJ1-1; TRBD1 matches at 9 bases. V lost 2 bases to trimming and J lost 6 bases; unmatched junction nucleotides: 10. The CDR3 runs to 16 residues. The germline V gene encodes CDR1 WNHNN and CDR2 SYGVQD (reference sequence). The CDR3 sequence is CASSEPHRDRAPEAFF. The CDR3 nucleotides are TGCGCCAGCAGTGAGCCACACCGGGACAGGGCCCCTGAAGCTTTCTTT.